This is a list of T cell receptor beta chains from one sample in a study of vaccination effects on CD4 cells after COVID-19. Their antigens remain unidentified. Profiling relied on immunoSEQ multiplex PCR, and the TCRdb table lists in-frame clones only, not all of them. Of under 65,000 clones listed, roughly 76% are singletons. The sequencing used CD4+ T cells from PBMCs cultured with HCoV-229E spike peptides, collected before COVID-19 vaccination. Every receptor here comes from a human donor who received a COVID-19 vaccine. The CDR3 runs from the conserved cysteine through the conserved F or W. A D gene is named only where the DNA matches it firmly. Not all rows give a size; the values are once, few, many and, for expanded clones, a class.

j_call: TRBJ2-1; d_call: TRBD1; v_call: TRBV29-1; clone_size: -; cdr3_nt: TGCAGCGTTGACCAGGGGGTTCTTTACAATGAGCAGTTCTTC; cdr3_aa: CSVDQGVLYNEQFF
j_call: TRBJ1-6; d_call: -; v_call: TRBV2; clone_size: -; cdr3_nt: TGTGCCAGCAGTGATAATTCACCCCTCCACTTT; cdr3_aa: CASSDNSPLHF
j_call: TRBJ1-1; d_call: -; v_call: TRBV5-1; clone_size: -; cdr3_nt: TGCGCCAGCAGCTTGGGGCAGGAAGCTTTCTTT; cdr3_aa: CASSLGQEAFF
j_call: TRBJ2-1; d_call: TRBD1; v_call: TRBV5-8; clone_size: -; cdr3_nt: TGTGCCAGCCCCTGGGCCCCGGGACAGAAATCCAATGAGCAGTTCTTC; cdr3_aa: CASPWAPGQKSNEQFF
j_call: TRBJ2-5; d_call: TRBD1; v_call: TRBV7-6; clone_size: -; cdr3_nt: TGTGCCAGCAGCTTAGGGCAACAGGGGTGGCAAGAGACCCAGTACTTC; cdr3_aa: CASSLGQQGWQETQYF
j_call: TRBJ2-2; d_call: -; v_call: TRBV18; clone_size: -; cdr3_nt: TGTGCCAGCTTACGGGACGGAGTGAACACCGGGGAGCTGTTTTTT; cdr3_aa: CASLRDGVNTGELFF
j_call: TRBJ2-1; d_call: -; v_call: TRBV18; clone_size: once; cdr3_nt: TGTGCCAGCTCACCACGCGACTCCGGTCAAGGTAATGAGCAGTTCTTC; cdr3_aa: CASSPRDSGQGNEQFF
j_call: TRBJ1-2; d_call: -; v_call: TRBV5-1; clone_size: -; cdr3_nt: TGCGCCAGCAGCCCTGACGGGGGTTTAGGTGGCTACACCTTC; cdr3_aa: CASSPDGGLGGYTF
j_call: TRBJ1-6; d_call: -; v_call: TRBV7-2; clone_size: -; cdr3_nt: TGTGCCAGCAGCTTTAAGTTCCGTTCACCCCTCCACTTT; cdr3_aa: CASSFKFRSPLHF
j_call: TRBJ2-3; d_call: TRBD2; v_call: TRBV2; clone_size: -; cdr3_nt: TGTGCCAGCGGACTAGAAATCACAGATACGCAGTATTTT; cdr3_aa: CASGLEITDTQYF
j_call: TRBJ1-6; d_call: -; v_call: TRBV3-1/TRBV3-2; clone_size: -; cdr3_nt: TGTGCCAGCAGCCAAGGACCAGGCCATAATTCACCCCTCCACTTT; cdr3_aa: CASSQGPGHNSPLHF
j_call: TRBJ1-1; d_call: -; v_call: TRBV7-3; clone_size: -; cdr3_nt: TGTGCCAGCAGCTCACAGCCGGGGACACTGAACACTGAAGCTTTCTTT; cdr3_aa: CASSSQPGTLNTEAFF
j_call: TRBJ1-2; d_call: -; v_call: TRBV3-1/TRBV3-2; clone_size: -; cdr3_nt: TGTGCCAGCAGCCTAAAAGGGGGATTGCGTGGCTACACCTTC; cdr3_aa: CASSLKGGLRGYTF
j_call: TRBJ1-2; d_call: TRBD1; v_call: TRBV19; clone_size: -; cdr3_nt: TGTGCCAGTAGTACCAATAGGGGACAGAGGCTCTATGGCTACACCTTC; cdr3_aa: CASSTNRGQRLYGYTF
j_call: TRBJ2-5; d_call: -; v_call: TRBV5-1; clone_size: -; cdr3_nt: TGCGCCAGCAGCAAGGGTCAGCAAGAGACCCAGTACTTC; cdr3_aa: CASSKGQQETQYF
j_call: TRBJ1-5; d_call: -; v_call: TRBV5-1; clone_size: -; cdr3_nt: TGCGCCAGCAGCCCGGGGGACGGGAGTTATCAGCCCCAGCATTTT; cdr3_aa: CASSPGDGSYQPQHF
j_call: TRBJ1-3; d_call: -; v_call: TRBV11-2; clone_size: -; cdr3_nt: TGTGCCAGCAGCCACTACCCAGACAGGTCCCCCTCTGGAAACACCATATATTTT; cdr3_aa: CASSHYPDRSPSGNTIYF
j_call: TRBJ2-3; d_call: -; v_call: TRBV6-5; clone_size: few; cdr3_nt: TGTGCCAGCAGCCGCGACTTTAGCACAGATACGCAGTATTTT; cdr3_aa: CASSRDFSTDTQYF
j_call: TRBJ1-5; d_call: -; v_call: TRBV28; clone_size: -; cdr3_nt: TGTGCCAGCACCAGCGGGGGGCTTCGGCAGCCCCAGCATTTT; cdr3_aa: CASTSGGLRQPQHF
j_call: TRBJ1-2; d_call: -; v_call: TRBV29-1; clone_size: few; cdr3_nt: TGCAGCGTCGGGAGCTTTTTGGGTGGCTACACCTTC; cdr3_aa: CSVGSFLGGYTF
j_call: TRBJ1-5; d_call: -; v_call: TRBV18; clone_size: -; cdr3_nt: TGTGCCAGCTCACCCCAGCCCGATCAGCCCCAGCATTTT; cdr3_aa: CASSPQPDQPQHF
j_call: TRBJ1-6; d_call: -; v_call: TRBV6-4; clone_size: -; cdr3_nt: TGTGCCAGCAGTGCCCAGGATGGGCCCCTCCACTTT; cdr3_aa: CASSAQDGPLHF
j_call: TRBJ2-6; d_call: -; v_call: TRBV5-5; clone_size: once; cdr3_nt: TGTGCCAGCAGCTTGGCATGGACAGCCTCTGGGGCCAACGTCCTGACTTTC; cdr3_aa: CASSLAWTASGANVLTF
j_call: TRBJ1-2; d_call: -; v_call: TRBV7-3; clone_size: -; cdr3_nt: TGTGCCAGCAGCCCCGACAGTAACTATGGCTACACCTTC; cdr3_aa: CASSPDSNYGYTF
j_call: TRBJ1-5; d_call: TRBD1; v_call: TRBV30; clone_size: -; cdr3_nt: TGTGCCTGGAGCGGACAGGGCCAAGGTCAGCCCCAGCATTTT; cdr3_aa: CAWSGQGQGQPQHF
j_call: TRBJ1-6; d_call: TRBD1; v_call: TRBV7-2; clone_size: -; cdr3_nt: TGTGCCAGCAGCTATATCACCGGGACAGGAAGTTCACCCCTCCACTTT; cdr3_aa: CASSYITGTGSSPLHF
j_call: TRBJ1-5; d_call: -; v_call: TRBV7-8; clone_size: -; cdr3_nt: TGTGCCAGCAGCTCCCCTTCGGGCAGGAATTATCAGCCCCAGCATTTT; cdr3_aa: CASSSPSGRNYQPQHF
j_call: TRBJ2-5; d_call: TRBD1; v_call: TRBV24-1; clone_size: -; cdr3_nt: TGTGCCACCAGTGATCTTCCGACAGGGGAACTCCAAGAGACCCAGTACTTC; cdr3_aa: CATSDLPTGELQETQYF
j_call: TRBJ1-6; d_call: -; v_call: TRBV3-1/TRBV3-2; clone_size: -; cdr3_nt: TGTGCCAGCAGCCAAGTGGCCGGGTACGATTCACCCCTCCACTTT; cdr3_aa: CASSQVAGYDSPLHF
j_call: TRBJ1-4; d_call: -; v_call: TRBV27; clone_size: -; cdr3_nt: TGTGCCAGCAGTTGGAGGGGGGGAGAAAAACTGTTTTTT; cdr3_aa: CASSWRGGEKLFF
j_call: TRBJ2-3; d_call: -; v_call: TRBV6-5; clone_size: -; cdr3_nt: TGTGCCAGCTATCATCCCGGGGGGCCAACAGATACGCAGTATTTT; cdr3_aa: CASYHPGGPTDTQYF